The source of this T cell receptor beta chain is a study of vaccination and CD4 T cells after COVID-19. Study overall: Timing of post-vaccine sample collection was a median approximately 79 days after dose two, with a range of 14 to 241.

To note about this clonotype: Its target is unknown.

This CDR3 is 13 amino acids long. Germline loops: CDR1 SGHVS, CDR2 FNYEAQ. V was shortened by 1 base and J by 5 bases, with 7 bases between the two germline ends. Scientists ran DNA taken from cultured CD4+ T cells through the Oncomine TCR Beta short-read assay for sequencing. TCRdb independently ran MiXCR on the PCR reads; one entry per CDR3 protein. The profile shows 10,000 to 15,000 distinct CDR3 sequences, around 40% of them singletons. Indicated treatment: 10-day PBMC culture with coronavirus spike peptide pools or control peptides (ViraFEST assay). The sample was CD4+ T cells from blood, cultured in vitro, taken before SARS-CoV-2 vaccination. The sequence derives from a human donor who had recovered from COVID-19. This chain joins TRBV7-6 and TRBJ2-3; no clear D gene. The CDR3 DNA reads as TGTGCCAGCAGCTTAGGTTTGGAAGATACGCAGTATTTT. This codes for CASSLGLEDTQYF.